This TCR beta chain was retrieved from a study of blood T cells in healthy people across ages. Alongside a J-beta primer mix, a sample-barcoded 5' primer served in a second PCR lasting roughly 7 to 12 cycles. TCRdb re-called the 5' RACE reads through MiXCR, storing one row per CDR3 protein. The sample lists approximately 1.5 million distinct CDR3 sequences; about 35% were seen once. This clonotype has more than one count but fewer than ten. Per the germline V gene, CDR1 is MDHEN and CDR2 is SYDVKM. Deletions cut 4 bases from V and 5 bases from J, with 10 bases between. This CDR3 contains 13 residues. Material: blood. The TCR sequence derives from a young woman in good health. The chain employs TRBV28 and TRBJ2-3; D gene ambiguous. CDR3: CASSSTAGDTQYF. The CDR3 DNA is TGTGCCAGCAGTTCAACCGCCGGAGATACGCAGTATTTT. The whole variable domain, remainder taken from reference TRBV28 and TRBJ2-3, is DVKVTQSSRYLVKRTGEKVFLECVQDMDHENMFWYRQDPGLGLRLIYFSYDVKMKEKGDIPEGYSVSREKKERFSLILESASTNQTSMYLCASSSTAGDTQYFGPGTRLTVL.